Listed below are T cell receptor beta chains from one sample, sequenced in a study of shared clonotypes between healthy human individuals. Assay: immunoSEQ multiplex PCR; the TCRdb copy retains only in-frame clones and omits some. The sample lists 2 million to 2.5 million clones, nearly 97% occurring once. The sample taken for sequencing was naive CD4+ T cells sorted from blood. The receptors were sampled from a young man in good health. Each CDR3 is given with its conserved first and last residue. Fields, in order: D gene, clone size, V gene, J gene, CDR3 DNA, CDR3 protein. The D gene is left open where the match is weak. Rows may omit the clone size; those that give it use once, few, many or a size class.

>-|-|TRBV5-1|TRBJ2-5
TGCGCCAGCAGCTTGATAGCTTCCAAAGAGACCCAGTACTTC
CASSLIASKETQYF
>-|-|TRBV6-5|TRBJ2-4
TGTGCCAGCAGTTTCTCCACCCTCCTGGCCAAAAACATTCAGTACTTC
CASSFSTLLAKNIQYF
>-|-|TRBV6-1|TRBJ1-5
TGTGCCAGCAGTGACTCACCGTTGAATCAGCCCCAGCATTTT
CASSDSPLNQPQHF
>-|-|TRBV11-2|TRBJ1-4
TGTGCCAGCAGCTTAGAGTGGAGGACTAATGAAAAACTGTTTTTT
CASSLEWRTNEKLFF
>-|-|TRBV10-2|TRBJ2-3
TGCGCCAGCAGTGAGTCTGGGGATACGCAGTATTTT
CASSESGDTQYF
>-|-|TRBV20-1|TRBJ1-1
TGCAGTGCTAGAAAGGACACTGAAGCTTTCTTT
CSARKDTEAFF
>-|once|TRBV20-1|TRBJ2-1
TGCAGTGCTCTCAGACTAGGTGAGCAGTTCTTC
CSALRLGEQFF
>TRBD1|-|TRBV25-1|TRBJ1-3
TGTGCCAGCAGTGAATTTGGCACAGGGGTAGGAAACACCATATATTTT
CASSEFGTGVGNTIYF
>TRBD1|-|TRBV12-5|TRBJ2-5
TGTGCTAGTGGTTTGGGACTCGGGACAGGAATTGAGACCCAGTACTTC
CASGLGLGTGIETQYF
>-|-|TRBV30|TRBJ1-1
TGTGCCTGGAGCTCACAGGGAGGGTCTGAAGCTTTCTTT
CAWSSQGGSEAFF
>-|-|TRBV30|TRBJ2-3
TGTGCCTGGAGTGAGACAGATACGCAGTATTTT
CAWSETDTQYF
>-|-|TRBV15|TRBJ2-5
TGTGCCACCAGCAGAGCCCGACGGGGGGCTGAGACCCAGTACTTC
CATSRARRGAETQYF
>-|-|TRBV5-8|TRBJ2-2
TGTGCCAGCAACCCACTGAGGGGAGCCGGGGAGCTGTTTTTT
CASNPLRGAGELFF
>-|-|TRBV5-1|TRBJ1-1
TGCGCCAGCAGCCAGGACAACCAGAACACTGAAGCTTTCTTT
CASSQDNQNTEAFF
>-|-|TRBV18|TRBJ2-7
TGTGCCAGCTCACCGCCAGAGGGTTCGCGCGAGCAGTACTTC
CASSPPEGSREQYF
>TRBD1|-|TRBV19|TRBJ2-7
TGTGCCAGTAGTGCTGGACAGGGTGTCGCCTACGAGCAGTACTTC
CASSAGQGVAYEQYF
>-|-|TRBV2|TRBJ1-1
TGTGCCAGCAGTGAAGCGCGGCAGACTGAAGCTTTCTTT
CASSEARQTEAFF
>TRBD1|-|TRBV27|TRBJ1-2
TGTGCCAGCAGTTGGGACAGGGGAGCCGATGGCTACACCTTC
CASSWDRGADGYTF
>-|-|TRBV7-3|TRBJ1-6
TGTGCCAGCAGCTCCCACCGGGGACGGAATTCACCCCTCCACTTT
CASSSHRGRNSPLHF
>-|-|TRBV29-1|TRBJ2-7
TGCAGCGTCGGAGTAGATCGGGCCGAGCAGTACTTC
CSVGVDRAEQYF
>-|once|TRBV2|TRBJ1-5
TGTGCCAGCAATGAATTACAGCGAGATCAGCCCCAGCATTTT
CASNELQRDQPQHF
>TRBD1|-|TRBV6-1|TRBJ1-2
TGTGCCAGCACCGAACTAGGGACAGGGTATGGCTACACCTTC
CASTELGTGYGYTF
>TRBD1|-|TRBV6-1|TRBJ1-2
TGTGCCAGCAGTGTAGGGACAGGGGGCTATGGCTACACCTTC
CASSVGTGGYGYTF
>-|-|TRBV2|TRBJ1-1
TGTGCCAGCAGTGAAGCGATAAGTGGGAACACTGAAGCTTTCTTT
CASSEAISGNTEAFF
>-|-|TRBV6-5|TRBJ1-3
TGTGCCAGCAGTTACTCGAGTACAACCTCTGGAAACACCATATATTTT
CASSYSSTTSGNTIYF
>-|few|TRBV30|TRBJ1-2
TGTGCCTGGAGTGTACGCAGGAGAGGGAACTATGGCTACACCTTC
CAWSVRRRGNYGYTF
>-|-|TRBV19|TRBJ1-5
TGTGCCAGTAGTCCGCGACAGGCTACGTCCCTTTATAGCAATCAGCCCCAGCATTTT
CASSPRQATSLYSNQPQHF
>-|-|TRBV4-3|TRBJ2-3
TGCGCCAGCAGCCAAGAAGGGGATACGCAGTATTTT
CASSQEGDTQYF
>-|-|TRBV7-9|TRBJ1-1
TGTGCCAGCGGAAATAGGGTGAACACTGAAGCTTTCTTT
CASGNRVNTEAFF
>-|-|TRBV15|TRBJ1-1
TGTGCCACCATCGGGCTGGGGAACACTGAAGCTTTCTTT
CATIGLGNTEAFF
>TRBD2|-|TRBV5-1|TRBJ2-7
TGCGCCTCGGGGACTAGCGGGGATTCCTACGAGCAGTACTTC
CASGTSGDSYEQYF
>-|-|TRBV7-3|TRBJ2-1
TGTGCCAGCAGCTCGCGACCGGACAGTCCAAATGAGCAGTTCTTC
CASSSRPDSPNEQFF
>-|-|TRBV7-2|TRBJ2-1
TGTGCCAGCAGCCCTCGGGTCCTCCTCCATGAGCAGTTCTTC
CASSPRVLLHEQFF
>-|-|TRBV28|TRBJ2-3
TGTGCCAGTGGGGTGGGGATAACGCTGACAGATACGCAGTATTTT
CASGVGITLTDTQYF
>-|-|TRBV5-4|TRBJ2-1
TGTGCCAGCAGCTTGGCGGGCCAGGGGTACAATGAGCAGTTCTTC
CASSLAGQGYNEQFF
>-|-|TRBV14|TRBJ1-2
TGTGCCAGCAGCCAAGCCGGGTCCACCTATGGCTACACCTTC
CASSQAGSTYGYTF
>-|-|TRBV6-1|TRBJ2-7
TGTGCCAGCAGTGAATCATGGGGGCTTGGCTTCGAGCAGTACTTC
CASSESWGLGFEQYF
>-|-|TRBV5-1|TRBJ1-5
TGCGCCAGCAGCCCGGACAGTAGCAATCAGCCCCAGCATTTT
CASSPDSSNQPQHF
>-|-|TRBV30|TRBJ1-1
TGTGCCTGGAGTGTACGAGTGAACACTGAAGCTTTCTTT
CAWSVRVNTEAFF
>-|-|TRBV5-1|TRBJ2-3
TGCGCCAGCAGCTTGGACAGAGCTAGCACAGATACGCAGTATTTT
CASSLDRASTDTQYF